The 25 T cell receptor beta chains in this list originate from one sample, sequenced in a study of T cells after yellow fever vaccination. TCRdb processed the 5' RACE reads anew with MiXCR; each CDR3 protein has one entry. The sample comprises 120,000 or so distinct CDR3 sequences, nearly 15% of which are singletons, and roughly 45% rests with the top ten. Specimen: CD8+ T cells sorted from PBMCs, collected 5 days after the yellow fever booster vaccination. The receptor set was obtained from a man aged 18 to 30 who received the YFV17D yellow fever vaccine.

The genes are TRBV4-1 and TRBJ1-2; D is unclear. The V end lost 1 base, the J end lost 4 bases, and 13 bases lay between the germline ends. From germline, CDR1 is MGHRA and CDR2 YSYEKL. The CDR3 contains 15 residues. CDR3 protein: CASSQGRELSYGYTF. As DNA, the CDR3 is TGCGCCAGCAGCCAAGGGAGGGAGCTATCCTATGGCTACACCTTC.

This chain links TRBV12-3 or TRBV12-4 with TRBJ1-2; D gene ambiguous. There are 15 residues in the CDR3. With 3 bases removed from V and 1 base from J, the gap between germline ends came to 12 bases. The CDR3 coding sequence is TGTGCCAGCAGTTTTACCGGTTATGTTAACTATGGCTACACCTTC. It codes for CASSFTGYVNYGYTF.

The chain has TRBV25-1 and TRBJ2-3, with 9 bases identical to TRBD2. This CDR3 is 18 amino acids long. Trimming took 4 bases from V and 0 from J; bases not matched to a gene: 11. Germline CDR1 and CDR2: MGHDK and SYGVNS. The CDR3 sequence: CASSGVASGGFSTDTQYF. The CDR3, as DNA: TGTGCCAGCAGTGGTGTAGCAAGCGGGGGGTTTAGCACAGATACGCAGTATTTT.

The CDR3 here is CSARDVSTDTQYF. In DNA form, the CDR3 reads TGCAGTGCTAGAGACGTGAGCACAGATACGCAGTATTTT. The rearrangement links TRBV20-1 to TRBJ2-3; D not certain. CDR3 length: 13 residues. CDR1 is DFQATT and CDR2 is SNEGSKA in the germline V gene (reference sequence). Trimming shortened V by 0 bases and J by 0 bases, and 4 bases separated the two germline ends.

The chain recombines TRBV27 with TRBJ2-7, with a tentative D call TRBD2 (5 bases). The V gene lost 6 bases and the J gene lost 3 bases, with 18 bases spanning the gap. Germline V CDR1 and CDR2: MNHEY, SMNVEV (reference sequence). The length of the CDR3 is 15 residues. The CDR3 nucleotides are TGTGCCAGCAGACCCGAGAGGGCGGTACTCTACGAGCAGTACTTC. Translated: CASRPERAVLYEQYF.

This clonotype was recorded a few times. The chain employs TRBV29-1 and TRBJ2-7; D ambiguous. The CDR3 runs to 12 residues. Trimming took off 6 bases at V and 4 bases at J, with 13 bases between the two ends. The germline V gene has CDR1 SQVTM and CDR2 ANQGSEA. DNA of the CDR3: TGCAGCGTCCAAAAGGGCACGTACGAGCAGTACTTC. Residues: CSVQKGTYEQYF.

The chain recombines TRBV6-5 with TRBJ1-5, with D possibly matching TRBD1 (6 bases). V lost 6 bases, J lost 4 bases, and 16 bases lay in between. This CDR3 is 15 amino acids long. CDR1 and CDR2 (germline): MNHEY, SVGAGI. The CDR3 nucleotides are TGTGCCAGCAGCTATAGATGGGGGACAAATCAGCCCCAGCATTTT. It yields the protein CASSYRWGTNQPQHF.

This clonotype was seen more than once but under ten times. V and J are TRBV12-3 or TRBV12-4 and TRBJ2-5, with 7 bases aligning to TRBD1. CDR3 length equals 14 residues. The J segment lost 5 bases and the V segment lost 7 bases, leaving 10 bases of the junction unmatched. DNA for the CDR3: TGTGCCAGCACCACGACAGGGCTAGGGGAGACCCAGTACTTC. Amino acids: CASTTTGLGETQYF.

The chain is built from TRBV15 and TRBJ2-3, with 8 bases lining up with TRBD2. Germline-derived CDR1 and CDR2 are LNHNV and YYDKDF (reference sequence). This CDR3 contains 13 residues. Trimming cost V 9 bases and J 5 bases; bases outside gene matches: 7. The CDR3 spells CATTGGVRDTQYF. Here the CDR3 DNA reads TGTGCCACGACGGGGGGGGTCAGAGATACGCAGTATTTT.

This chain links TRBV6-2 or TRBV6-3 with TRBJ1-2, with 8 bases matching TRBD1. V lost 1 base to trimming and J lost 6 bases; unmatched junction nucleotides: 7. Germline V lookup: CDR1 MNHEY, CDR2 SVGEGT. This CDR3 is 15 amino acids long. CDR3 sequence: CASSYLDRVGDGYTF. CDR3 nucleotides: TGTGCCAGCAGTTACTTGGACAGGGTCGGGGATGGCTACACCTTC.

The V and J genes are TRBV7-2 and TRBJ2-5; D is possibly TRBD1 or TRBD2 (5 bases each). Trimming pared 5 bases from V and 1 base from J, leaving 17 bases between. The germline V gene has CDR1 SGHTA and CDR2 FQGNSA. The CDR3 runs 16 residues. The CDR3 loop reads CASSRGGPVLQETQYF. The CDR3 bases are TGTGCCAGCAGCCGGGGCGGGCCGGTACTCCAAGAGACCCAGTACTTC.

CDR3 nucleotides: TGTGCCAGCAGCCCGGTGGTGGGCTCCTACGAGCAGTACTTC. Translated, it gives CASSPVVGSYEQYF. The V gene is TRBV3-1, the J gene TRBJ2-7; D not certain. CDR1 is LGHDT, CDR2 YNNKEL, per germline (reference sequence). Trimming removed 4 bases at V and 0 bases at J, with 10 bases between. This CDR3 has 14 residues.

This sequence joins TRBV4-3 and TRBJ2-3, with D perhaps matching TRBD2 (6 bases). This CDR3 region has 15 residues. The V end was cut by 0 bases, the J end by 4 bases, with 11 bases between. Germline values: CDR1 LGHNA, CDR2 YSLEER. DNA for the CDR3: TGCGCCAGCAGCCAAGATGGCGGGGACTCAGATACGCAGTATTTT. This encodes CASSQDGGDSDTQYF.

The chain carries TRBV20-1 and TRBJ2-5; 9 bases are shared with TRBD2. The CDR3 sequence is 15 residues long. V shed 3 bases and J 3 bases; nucleotides not matched to a gene: 8. The germline CDR1 and CDR2 sequences are DFQATT and SNEGSKA (reference sequence). The CDR3 spells CSASFLAGREETQYF. In DNA form, the CDR3 reads TGCAGTGCTAGTTTTCTAGCGGGGAGGGAAGAGACCCAGTACTTC.

There are a few counts of this clonotype. J is TRBJ2-3 and V is TRBV7-2; 9 bases line up with TRBD2. This CDR3 is 16 amino acids long. Germline V gene data show CDR1 as SGHTA and CDR2 as FQGNSA. Trimming removed 3 bases from V and 1 base from J; junction bases left unmatched: 5. The CDR3 DNA reads as TGTGCCAGCAGCTTGGCGGCGGGGGGGGGCACAGATACGCAGTATTTT. Translating gives CASSLAAGGGTDTQYF. Full variable domain (rest looked up from reference TRBV7-2 and TRBJ2-3): GAGVSQSPSNKVTEKGKDVELRCDPISGHTALYWYRQSLGQGLEFLIYFQGNSAPDKSGLPSDRFSAERTGGSVSTLTIQRTQQEDSAVYLCASSLAAGGGTDTQYFGPGTRLTVL.

This clonotype was seen more than once but under ten times. This sequence joins TRBV29-1 and TRBJ2-5; D may correspond to TRBD1 or TRBD2 (6 bases each). Germline assignment: CDR1 SQVTM and CDR2 ANQGSEA. The V end lost 7 bases, the J end lost 10 bases, and 22 bases lay between the germline ends. The CDR3 is 13 amino acids. The chain's CDR3 is CSGEGGYGGDQYF. CDR3 in DNA: TGCAGCGGCGAGGGGGGCTACGGTGGGGACCAGTACTTC.

This clonotype was counted once. This chain uses TRBV6-5 with TRBJ2-7; D possibly corresponds to TRBD1 (5 bases). The CDR3 covers 14 residues. Trimming pared 2 bases from V and 2 bases from J, leaving 10 bases between. CDR1 and CDR2 (germline): MNHEY, SVGAGI. CDR3: CASSYGKGTYEQYF. The CDR3 bases are TGTGCCAGCAGTTACGGGAAGGGGACCTACGAGCAGTACTTC.

The rearrangement links TRBV9 to TRBJ2-5; 9 bases agree with TRBD2. CDR3 size: 18 residues. CDR1 and CDR2 from the germline V gene are SGDLS and YYNGEE. The V gene end was trimmed by 0 bases and the J gene end by 4 bases; junction bases not matched to a gene: 13. The CDR3 sequence: CASSVVAGGGGAVETQYF. CDR3 in DNA: TGTGCCAGCAGCGTAGTTGCGGGAGGCGGGGGGGCCGTAGAGACCCAGTACTTC.

The chain employs TRBV7-9 and TRBJ2-2, with TRBD1 as a possible D gene (6 bases). Trimming took off 3 bases at V and 10 bases at J, with 9 bases between the two ends. This CDR3 is built from 12 residues. Germline CDR1 and CDR2: SEHNR and FQNEAQ (reference sequence). The CDR3 protein is CASSLDSPELFF. Here the CDR3 DNA reads TGTGCCAGCAGCTTGGACAGTCCGGAGCTGTTTTTT.

This rearrangement joins TRBV27 to TRBJ2-5; tentative D call: TRBD2 (6 bases). Trimming removed 4 bases at V and 5 bases at J, with 17 bases between. Germline assignment: CDR1 MNHEY and CDR2 SMNVEV (reference sequence). The CDR3 extends over 15 amino acids. This chain's CDR3 is CASSWGLHGEETQYF. The CDR3 DNA follows: TGTGCCAGCAGTTGGGGACTCCATGGGGAGGAGACCCAGTACTTC.

This clonotype has only a few counts. The rearrangement links TRBV9 to TRBJ2-1; D is perhaps TRBD1 (6 bases). V lost 1 base and J 2 bases, leaving 13 bases between the germline ends. Germline assignment: CDR1 SGDLS and CDR2 YYNGEE. The CDR3 is 16 amino acids. In DNA, the CDR3 is TGTGCCAGCAGCGTAATGGACAGCTGGACCTACAATGAGCAGTTCTTC. Its translation: CASSVMDSWTYNEQFF. The variable domain in full, with the rest retrieved from reference TRBV9 and TRBJ2-1, is DSGVTQTPKHLITATGQRVTLRCSPRSGDLSVYWYQQSLDQGLQFLIQYYNGEERAKGNILERFSAQQFPDLHSELNLSSLELGDSALYFCASSVMDSWTYNEQFFGPGTRLTVL.

This clonotype has a handful of counts. The chain uses TRBV20-1 and TRBJ2-1; D remains ambiguous. Trimming shortened V by 1 base and J by 4 bases, and 8 bases separated the two germline ends. CDR3 length: 13 amino acids. Germline CDR1 reads DFQATT; CDR2 reads SNEGSKA (reference sequence). CDR3 region: CSARGSRYNEQFF. In DNA, the CDR3 is TGCAGTGCTAGAGGATCGCGATACAATGAGCAGTTCTTC.

The chain couples TRBV27 to TRBJ2-7; D tentatively fits TRBD1 or TRBD2 (5 bases each). The CDR3 loop spans 12 amino acids. The ends were cut back, 6 bases at V and 1 base at J, with 7 bases in the middle. Germline V gene data show CDR1 as MNHEY and CDR2 as SMNVEV (reference sequence). The DNA for the CDR3 is TGTGCCAGCAGGGGACGGTCCTACGAGCAGTACTTC. This encodes CASRGRSYEQYF.

This clonotype was observed a handful of times. The chain has TRBV12-3 or TRBV12-4 and TRBJ1-5; D call uncertain. V dropped 1 base and J dropped 6 bases, with 7 bases sitting between them. The CDR3 consists of 13 residues. In DNA, the CDR3 is TGTGCCAGCAGTTTAGGGGAGGGTCAGCCCCAGCATTTT. Amino acid sequence: CASSLGEGQPQHF.

The V gene is TRBV9, the J gene TRBJ1-2; 7 positions agree with TRBD1. CDR1 and CDR2 from the germline V gene are SGDLS and YYNGEE. The CDR3 sequence is 14 residues long. Losses at the gene ends were 2 bases for V and 8 bases for J; bases not matched to a gene: 9. CDR3 DNA sequence: TGTGCCAGCAGCGTTGAGGACAGGCAAGACGGCTACACCTTC. Protein: CASSVEDRQDGYTF.